This T cell receptor beta chain was observed in a study of vaccination and CD4 T cells after COVID-19. Indicated treatment: roughly ten-day PBMC culture with coronavirus spike peptide pools or control peptides (ViraFEST assay). CD4+ T lymphocytes from the unexposed donor were collected before the COVID-19 pandemic (2011-2018). The probes, which were SARS-CoV-2 S/N and four cold-coronavirus spikes, were applied to unexposed-donor CD4+ T cells, cells permitting. Trimming removed 2 bases from V and 3 bases from J; junction bases left unmatched: 6. The CDR3 length is 15 residues. Germline CDR1 is SGHNT and CDR2 is YYREEE (reference sequence). The Oncomine TCR Beta short-read assay was what sequenced the DNA obtained from cultured CD4+ T cells. Genomic DNA was isolated from cultured CD4+ T cells. A single record per CDR3 protein comes from TCRdb applying MiXCR to the PCR reads. The sample has around 7,200 distinct CDR3 sequences; 32% are singletons.

Points on this clonotype: Its specificity is unknown.

This chain links TRBV5-4 with TRBJ2-7, with 9 bases identical to TRBD2. The specimen sequenced was CD4+ T cells from blood, cultured in vitro. This TCR was recovered from a human donor in good health. This chain's CDR3 is CASSLGRLADYEQYF. CDR3 nucleotides: TGTGCCAGCAGCTTAGGTCGACTAGCGGACTACGAGCAGTACTTC.